This TCR beta chain derives from a study of T cells in Graves' hyperthyroidism and ophthalmopathy. Study-level results: Appearing also in blood were most of the thyroid clonotypes expanded above 0.001. Ophthalmopathy could be told apart from stable hyperthyroidism with a 13 V-J model.

Details on this clonotype: Its specificity is unknown.

This CDR3 comprises 16 residues. Germline values: CDR1 MGHDK, CDR2 SYGVNS. Trimming pared 2 bases from V and 0 bases from J, leaving 11 bases between. The TCR beta CDR3 regions underwent amplification using RNA transcripts as the source. The TCR CDR3 first-round RT-PCR relied on the HTBI primer set. TCRdb recomputed calls from the multiplex PCR reads with MiXCR, one row per CDR3 protein. The sample has 500,000 to 800,000 distinct CDR3 sequences, 45% seen once. Patients showing uncontrolled infection, other autoimmune disease, pregnancy or lactation were ineligible. The rearrangement links TRBV25-1 to TRBJ1-3; a possible D gene is TRBD1 (5 bases). The sample consisted of peripheral blood or thyroid tissue (not recorded which). The receptor was derived from an adult man with Graves' disease, either hyperthyroidism or ophthalmopathy (not recorded which). In DNA form, the CDR3 reads TGTGCCAGCAGTGAAGGTGCAGGGACCTCTGGAAACACCATATATTTT. As protein: CASSEGAGTSGNTIYF.